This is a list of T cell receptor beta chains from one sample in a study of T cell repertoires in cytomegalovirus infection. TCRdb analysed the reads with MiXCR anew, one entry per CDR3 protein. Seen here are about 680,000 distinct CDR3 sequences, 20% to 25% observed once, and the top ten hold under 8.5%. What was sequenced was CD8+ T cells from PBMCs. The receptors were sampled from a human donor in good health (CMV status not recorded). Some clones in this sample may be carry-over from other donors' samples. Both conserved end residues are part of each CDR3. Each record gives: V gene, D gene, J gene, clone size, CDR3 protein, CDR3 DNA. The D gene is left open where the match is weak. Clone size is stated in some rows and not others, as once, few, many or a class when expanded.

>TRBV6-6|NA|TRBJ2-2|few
CASSLTLWGELFF
TGTGCCAGCAGTTTGACCCTGTGGGGGGAGCTGTTTTTT
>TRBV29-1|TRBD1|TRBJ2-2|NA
CSVVTGVPSGELFF
TGCAGCGTTGTAACAGGGGTCCCCTCCGGGGAGCTGTTTTTT
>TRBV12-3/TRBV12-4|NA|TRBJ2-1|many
CASSLATAGGYNEQFF
TGTGCCAGCAGTTTAGCGACGGCAGGCGGTTACAATGAGCAGTTCTTC
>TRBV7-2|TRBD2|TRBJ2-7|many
CASSYVRLAGYRDEQYF
TGTGCCAGCAGCTACGTGAGGCTAGCGGGGTATAGGGACGAGCAGTACTTC
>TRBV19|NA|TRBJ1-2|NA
CAISSGGPSYGYTF
TGTGCCATTTCCTCGGGAGGGCCCTCCTATGGCTACACCTTC
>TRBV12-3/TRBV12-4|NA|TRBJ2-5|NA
CVSLALEGEETQYF
TGTGTCAGCTTGGCCCTGGAGGGGGAAGAGACCCAGTACTTC
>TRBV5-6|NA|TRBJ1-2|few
CASSLGAGFRGYTF
TGTGCCAGCAGCTTGGGTGCAGGATTTAGAGGCTACACCTTC
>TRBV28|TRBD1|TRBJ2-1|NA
CASTLRGPSYNEQFF
TGTGCCAGCACCTTGAGGGGGCCCTCCTACAATGAGCAGTTCTTC
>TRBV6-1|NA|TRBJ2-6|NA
CASSGQGLSSGANVLTF
TGTGCCAGCAGTGGACAGGGACTTTCCTCTGGGGCCAACGTCCTGACTTTC
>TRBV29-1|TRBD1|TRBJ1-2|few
CSVGTGENYGYTF
TGCAGCGTTGGGACAGGAGAGAATTATGGCTACACCTTC
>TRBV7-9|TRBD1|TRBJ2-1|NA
CASSPGQGSNEQFF
TGTGCCAGCAGCCCGGGACAGGGCAGCAATGAGCAGTTCTTC
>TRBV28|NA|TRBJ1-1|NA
CASSFPSTDMNTEAFF
TGTGCCAGCAGTTTCCCCTCGACAGATATGAACACTGAAGCTTTCTTT
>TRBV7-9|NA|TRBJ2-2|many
CASSGVPGHLTGELFF
TGTGCCAGCAGCGGCGTCCCGGGACACCTCACCGGGGAGCTGTTTTTT
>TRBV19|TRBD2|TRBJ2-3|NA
CASKGLAGSIDTQYF
TGTGCCAGTAAGGGACTAGCGGGGAGCATAGATACGCAGTATTTT
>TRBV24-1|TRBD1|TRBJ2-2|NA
CATSDLTGTGGTGELFF
TGTGCCACCAGTGATCTGACCGGGACAGGAGGAACCGGGGAGCTGTTTTTT
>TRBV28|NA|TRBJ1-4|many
CASSLAGAPNEKLFF
TGTGCCAGCAGTTTGGCAGGGGCACCTAATGAAAAACTGTTTTTT
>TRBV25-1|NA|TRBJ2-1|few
CASSDYRLYNEQFF
TGTGCCAGCAGTGACTACAGACTCTACAATGAGCAGTTCTTC
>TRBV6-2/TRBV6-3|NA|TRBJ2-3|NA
CATYQALILSTDTQYF
TGTGCCACCTACCAGGCCCTGATTCTTAGCACAGATACGCAGTATTTT
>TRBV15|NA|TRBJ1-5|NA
CATSRDRGGNQSQHF
TGTGCCACCAGCAGAGATAGGGGAGGTAATCAGTCCCAGCATTTT
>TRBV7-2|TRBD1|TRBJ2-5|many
CASSLAKPGQGSLETQYF
TGTGCCAGCAGCTTAGCCAAACCGGGACAGGGATCTTTAGAGACCCAGTACTTC
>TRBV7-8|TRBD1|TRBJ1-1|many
CASSVRTGGGPEAFF
TGTGCCAGCAGCGTCCGGACAGGGGGCGGTCCCGAAGCTTTCTTT
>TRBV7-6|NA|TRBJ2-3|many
CASSLEGDSRIDTQYF
TGTGCCAGCAGCTTAGAGGGAGACAGCCGCATAGATACGCAGTATTTT
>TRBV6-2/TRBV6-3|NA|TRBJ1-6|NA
CASSWRSNSPLHF
TGTGCCAGCAGCTGGCGTTCTAATTCACCCCTCCACTTT
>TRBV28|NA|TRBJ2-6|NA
CASSPQGGKQKTSSGANVLTF
TGTGCCAGCAGTCCTCAGGGGGGGAAACAGAAGACTAGCTCTGGGGCCAACGTCCTGACTTTC
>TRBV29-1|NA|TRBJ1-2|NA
CSASGARNGYTF
TGCAGCGCATCCGGGGCCCGGAATGGCTACACCTTC
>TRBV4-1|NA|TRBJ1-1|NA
CASSQDWGHGSGTEAFF
TGCGCCAGCAGCCAAGATTGGGGACACGGGTCCGGGACTGAAGCTTTCTTT
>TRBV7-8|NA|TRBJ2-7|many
CASVLFRDGTYEQYF
TGTGCCAGCGTCCTATTTCGGGACGGGACCTACGAGCAGTACTTC
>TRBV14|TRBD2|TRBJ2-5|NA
CASSQDGLAGVETQYF
TGTGCCAGCAGCCAAGATGGGCTAGCGGGGGTAGAGACCCAGTACTTC
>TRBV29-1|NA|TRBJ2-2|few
CSVEYQEGGPGELFF
TGCAGCGTTGAATACCAGGAAGGGGGTCCCGGGGAGCTGTTTTTT
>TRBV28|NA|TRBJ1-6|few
CASSFTLPGYSPLHF
TGTGCCAGCAGTTTTACCCTTCCGGGGTACTCACCCCTCCACTTT
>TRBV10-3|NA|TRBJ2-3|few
CAISESRDKGTDTQYF
TGTGCCATCAGTGAGTCGAGGGATAAGGGCACAGATACGCAGTATTTT
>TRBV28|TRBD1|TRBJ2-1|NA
CANSWADRHNEQFF
TGTGCCAACAGTTGGGCGGACAGGCACAATGAGCAGTTCTTC
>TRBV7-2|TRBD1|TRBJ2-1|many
CASSSLGGHYNEQFF
TGTGCCAGCAGCTCCTTAGGGGGCCATTACAATGAGCAGTTCTTC
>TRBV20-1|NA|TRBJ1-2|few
CSAVVRTGGAGYGYTF
TGCAGTGCCGTCGTCCGTACGGGGGGGGCTGGCTATGGCTACACCTTC
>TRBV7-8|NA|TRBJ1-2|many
CASSTRTVANYGYTF
TGTGCCAGCAGCACCCGGACAGTAGCTAACTATGGCTACACCTTC
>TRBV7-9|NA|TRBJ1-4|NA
CASSPWGTDPNEKLFF
TGTGCCAGCAGCCCCTGGGGGACGGATCCTAATGAAAAACTGTTTTTT
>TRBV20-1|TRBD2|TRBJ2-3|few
CSARDPSGEVTDTQYF
TGCAGTGCTAGAGATCCTAGCGGGGAGGTCACAGATACGCAGTATTTT
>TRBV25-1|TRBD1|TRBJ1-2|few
CASSGGTGVYGYTF
TGTGCCAGCAGTGGGGGGACAGGCGTCTATGGCTACACCTTC
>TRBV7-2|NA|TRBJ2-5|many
CASSLVRFIDLTEPPSETQYF
TGTGCCAGCAGCTTAGTTCGATTTATCGACCTGACAGAGCCGCCTTCTGAGACCCAGTACTTC
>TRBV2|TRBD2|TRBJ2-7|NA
CASSYPGGGTYEQYF
TGTGCCAGCAGTTACCCCGGGGGGGGCACCTACGAGCAGTACTTC
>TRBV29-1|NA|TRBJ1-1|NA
CSVEGGGGTEAFF
TGCAGCGTTGAAGGGGGGGGTGGCACTGAAGCTTTCTTT
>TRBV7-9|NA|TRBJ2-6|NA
CASSLYAATGANVLTF
TGTGCCAGCAGCTTGTATGCGGCGACTGGGGCCAACGTCCTGACTTTC
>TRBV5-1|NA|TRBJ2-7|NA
CASSPRMGDEQYF
TGCGCCAGCAGCCCTAGGATGGGGGACGAGCAGTACTTC
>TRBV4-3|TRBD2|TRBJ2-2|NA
CASSQEGSGVDTGELFF
TGCGCCAGCAGCCAAGAAGGCAGCGGGGTGGACACCGGGGAGCTGTTTTTT
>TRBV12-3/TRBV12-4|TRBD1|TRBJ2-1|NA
CALGQGAGNEQFF
TGTGCCCTAGGGCAGGGGGCGGGTAATGAGCAGTTCTTC
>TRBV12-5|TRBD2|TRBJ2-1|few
CASGSGLLWNEQFF
TGTGCTAGTGGTTCGGGACTACTATGGAATGAGCAGTTCTTC
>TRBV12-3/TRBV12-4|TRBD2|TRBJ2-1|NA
CASRTSGGAPHEQFF
TGTGCCAGCAGAACTAGCGGGGGGGCCCCACATGAGCAGTTCTTC
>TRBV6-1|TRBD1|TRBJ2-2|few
CASSAVRQGSTGELFF
TGTGCCAGCAGTGCCGTTAGACAGGGAAGTACCGGGGAGCTGTTTTTT
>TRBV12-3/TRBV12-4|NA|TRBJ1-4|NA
CASSFQGRGEKLFF
TGTGCCAGCAGCTTTCAAGGTCGCGGGGAAAAACTGTTTTTT
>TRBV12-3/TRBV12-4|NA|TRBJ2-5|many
CASSFLPGSQETQYF
TGTGCCAGCAGTTTTCTCCCGGGGTCGCAAGAGACCCAGTACTTC
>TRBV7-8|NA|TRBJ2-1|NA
CASSLAEGWSYNEQFF
TGTGCCAGCAGCTTAGCGGAGGGCTGGTCCTACAATGAGCAGTTCTTC
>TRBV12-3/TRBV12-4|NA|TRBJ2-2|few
CASSSTEAGELFF
TGTGCCAGCAGTTCGACCGAGGCCGGGGAGCTGTTTTTT
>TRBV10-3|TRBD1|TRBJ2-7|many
CAIRVTGDEQYF
TGTGCCATCAGAGTGACAGGGGACGAGCAGTACTTC
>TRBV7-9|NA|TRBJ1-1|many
CASSLPQGPTNTEAFF
TGTGCCAGCAGCTTACCCCAGGGACCAACGAACACTGAAGCTTTCTTT
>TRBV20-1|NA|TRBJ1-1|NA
CSARDRPNTEAFF
TGCAGTGCTAGAGATCGGCCGAACACTGAAGCTTTCTTT
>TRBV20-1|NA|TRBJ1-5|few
CSARQGRGFQPQHF
TGCAGTGCTAGACAGGGAAGGGGCTTTCAGCCCCAGCATTTT
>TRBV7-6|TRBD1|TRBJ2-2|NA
CASSPDRGWNTGELFF
TGTGCCAGCAGCCCGGACAGGGGATGGAACACCGGGGAGCTGTTTTTT
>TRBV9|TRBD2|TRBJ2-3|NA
CASSLSGGFFTDTQYF
TGTGCCAGCAGCTTGAGCGGGGGGTTCTTCACAGATACGCAGTATTTT
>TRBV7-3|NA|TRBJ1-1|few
CASSSRGGGGTEAFF
TGTGCCAGCAGCTCTCGGGGCGGGGGAGGCACTGAAGCTTTCTTT